This T cell receptor (beta chain) was identified during a study of T cell repertoires in cytomegalovirus infection. CDR1 SGHAT and CDR2 FQNNGV come from the germline V gene. CDR3 length: 16 residues. The V end was cut by 3 bases, the J end by 6 bases, with 18 bases between. TCRdb used MiXCR to reprocess the reads, holding one entry per CDR3 protein. This sample has some 440,000 distinct CDR3 sequences, with under 40% found just once. This clonotype was found many times. The receptor was derived from a human donor in good health (CMV status not recorded). Some clones in this sample may be carry-over from other donors' samples. Sequenced material: PBMCs. The rearrangement joins TRBV11-2 to TRBJ2-1, with D maybe TRBD1 (6 bases). DNA for the CDR3: TGTGCCAGCAGCTTCCGGATACGACAGGTCGTCAATGAGCAGTTCTTC. Translation gives CASSFRIRQVVNEQFF.